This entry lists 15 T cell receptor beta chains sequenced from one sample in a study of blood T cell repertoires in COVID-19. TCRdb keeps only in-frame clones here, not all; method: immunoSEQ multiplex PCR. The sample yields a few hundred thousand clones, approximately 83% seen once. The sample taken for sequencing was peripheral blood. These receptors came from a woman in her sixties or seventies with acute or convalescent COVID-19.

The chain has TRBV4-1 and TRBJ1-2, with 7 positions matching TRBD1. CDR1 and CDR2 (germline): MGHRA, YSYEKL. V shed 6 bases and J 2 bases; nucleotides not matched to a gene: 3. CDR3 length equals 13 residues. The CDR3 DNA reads TGCGCCAGCAGGCCGGGACAGAACTATGGCTACACCTTC. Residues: CASRPGQNYGYTF.

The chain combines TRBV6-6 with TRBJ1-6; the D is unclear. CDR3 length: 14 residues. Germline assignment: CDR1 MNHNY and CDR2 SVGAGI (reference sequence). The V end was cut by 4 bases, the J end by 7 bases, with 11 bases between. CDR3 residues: CASSSPPENSPLHF. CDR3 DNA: TGTGCCAGCAGTTCCCCCCCGGAGAATTCACCCCTCCACTTT.

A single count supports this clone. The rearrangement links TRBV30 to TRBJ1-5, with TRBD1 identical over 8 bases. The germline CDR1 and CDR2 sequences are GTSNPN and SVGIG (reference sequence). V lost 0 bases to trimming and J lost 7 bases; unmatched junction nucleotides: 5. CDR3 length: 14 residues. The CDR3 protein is CAWSVTGQGQPQHF. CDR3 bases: TGTGCCTGGAGTGTAACCGGACAGGGCCAGCCCCAGCATTTT.

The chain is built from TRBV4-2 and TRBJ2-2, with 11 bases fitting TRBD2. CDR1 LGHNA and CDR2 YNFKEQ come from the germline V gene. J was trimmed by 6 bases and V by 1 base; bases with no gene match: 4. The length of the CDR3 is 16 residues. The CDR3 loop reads CASSQVLAGDAGELFF. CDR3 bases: TGTGCCAGCAGCCAAGTACTAGCGGGGGACGCCGGGGAGCTGTTTTTT.

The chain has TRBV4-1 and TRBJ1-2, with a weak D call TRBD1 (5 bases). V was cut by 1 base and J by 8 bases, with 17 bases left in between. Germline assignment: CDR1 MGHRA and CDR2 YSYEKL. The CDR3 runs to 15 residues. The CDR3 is CASSQGAGGGFGYTF. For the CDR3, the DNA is TGCGCCAGCAGCCAAGGGGCAGGCGGGGGGTTCGGCTACACCTTC.

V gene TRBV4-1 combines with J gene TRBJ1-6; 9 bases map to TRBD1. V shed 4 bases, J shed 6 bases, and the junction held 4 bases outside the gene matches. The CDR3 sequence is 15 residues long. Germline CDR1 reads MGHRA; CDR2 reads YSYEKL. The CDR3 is CASSPYRGPNSPLHF. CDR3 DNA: TGCGCCAGCAGCCCGTACAGGGGGCCTAATTCACCCCTCCACTTT.

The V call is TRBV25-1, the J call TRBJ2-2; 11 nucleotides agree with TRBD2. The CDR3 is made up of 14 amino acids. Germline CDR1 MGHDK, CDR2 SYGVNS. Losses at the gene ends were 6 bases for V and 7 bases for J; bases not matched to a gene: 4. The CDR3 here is CASSKLAGGGELFF. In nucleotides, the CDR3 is TGTGCCAGCAGCAAGCTAGCGGGGGGCGGGGAGCTGTTTTTT.

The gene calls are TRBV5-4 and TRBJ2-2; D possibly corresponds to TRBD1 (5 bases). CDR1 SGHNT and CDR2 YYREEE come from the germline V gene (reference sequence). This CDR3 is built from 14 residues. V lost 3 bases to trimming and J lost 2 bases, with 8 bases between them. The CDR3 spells CASSWQGNTGELFF. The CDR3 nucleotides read TGTGCCAGCAGCTGGCAGGGAAACACCGGGGAGCTGTTTTTT. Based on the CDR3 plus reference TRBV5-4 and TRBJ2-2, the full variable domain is ETGVTQSPTHLIKTRGQQVTLRCSSQSGHNTVSWYQQALGQGPQFIFQYYREEENGRGNFPPRFSGLQFPNYSSELNVNALELDDSALYLCASSWQGNTGELFFGEGSRLTVL.

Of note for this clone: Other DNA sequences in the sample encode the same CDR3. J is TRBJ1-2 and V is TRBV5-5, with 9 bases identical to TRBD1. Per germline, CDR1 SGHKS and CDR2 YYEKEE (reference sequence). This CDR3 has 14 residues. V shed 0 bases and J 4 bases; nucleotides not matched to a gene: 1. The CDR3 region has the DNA TGTGCCAGCAGCTTGGACAGGGGGCCCTATGGCTACACCTTC. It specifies CASSLDRGPYGYTF.

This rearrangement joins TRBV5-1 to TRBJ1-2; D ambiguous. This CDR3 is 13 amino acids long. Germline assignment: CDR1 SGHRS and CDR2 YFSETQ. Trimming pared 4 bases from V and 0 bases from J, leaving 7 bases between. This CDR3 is CASSQTSNYGYTF. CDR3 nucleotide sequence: TGCGCCAGCAGCCAGACTTCTAACTATGGCTACACCTTC.

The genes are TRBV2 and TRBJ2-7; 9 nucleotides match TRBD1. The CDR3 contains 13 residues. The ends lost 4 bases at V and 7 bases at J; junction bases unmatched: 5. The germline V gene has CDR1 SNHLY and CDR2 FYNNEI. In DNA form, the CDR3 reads TGTGCCAGCAGTGGAGACAGGGGGTGGGAGCAGTACTTC. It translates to CASSGDRGWEQYF.

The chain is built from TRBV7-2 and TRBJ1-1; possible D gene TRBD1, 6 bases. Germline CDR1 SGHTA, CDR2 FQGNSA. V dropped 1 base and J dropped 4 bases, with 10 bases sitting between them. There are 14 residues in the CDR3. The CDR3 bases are TGTGCCAGCAGCTTAGTGAGACAGGCCACTGAAGCTTTCTTT. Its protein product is CASSLVRQATEAFF.

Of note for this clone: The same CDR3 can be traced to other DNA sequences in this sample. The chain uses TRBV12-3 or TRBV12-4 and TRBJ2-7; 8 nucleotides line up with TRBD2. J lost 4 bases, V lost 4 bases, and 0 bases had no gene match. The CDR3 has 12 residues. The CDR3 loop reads CASSSGGYEQYF. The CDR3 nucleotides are TGTGCCAGCAGTTCGGGGGGGTACGAGCAGTACTTC.

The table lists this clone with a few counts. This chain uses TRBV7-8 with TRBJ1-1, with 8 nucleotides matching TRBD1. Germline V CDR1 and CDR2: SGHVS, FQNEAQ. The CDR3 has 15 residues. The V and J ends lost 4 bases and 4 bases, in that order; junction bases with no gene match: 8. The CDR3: CASSSRQGYGTEAFF. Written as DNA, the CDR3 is TGTGCCAGCAGCTCGCGACAGGGGTATGGCACTGAAGCTTTCTTT.

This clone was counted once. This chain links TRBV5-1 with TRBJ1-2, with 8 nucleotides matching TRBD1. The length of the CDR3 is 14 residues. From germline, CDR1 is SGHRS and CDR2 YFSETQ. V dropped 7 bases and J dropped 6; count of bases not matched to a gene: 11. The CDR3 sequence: CASSTEDRVDGYTF. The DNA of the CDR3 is TGCGCCAGCTCGACCGAGGACAGGGTGGATGGCTACACCTTC.